Shown below are 22 T cell receptor beta chains from a single sample sequenced in a study of T cells after yellow fever vaccination (dated by TCRdb to about 2019). The library was obtained by 5' RACE. Sequencing was carried out with an Illumina HiSeq 2500. TCRdb cleaned the public reads at Q25 with fastp, built clones with MiXCR and kept in-frame beta chains. Every CDR3 protein is listed once, alongside the most common genes and DNA of its rows. In this sample the table shows 450,000 to 650,000 distinct CDR3 sequences, approximately 13% of which occur a single time. The leading ten clones occupy over 11% of the sample. This specimen's treatment or condition label, interpreted: live attenuated yellow fever vaccine strain. Material: PBMCs, obtained on the day of the yellow fever booster vaccination. All receptors derive from a man aged 25-45 years who received the YFV17D yellow fever vaccine.

In its sample, this clonotype was seen a few times. The chain has TRBV4-3 and TRBJ1-1; D is uncertain. The CDR3 contains 14 residues. Trimming shortened V by 0 bases and J by 6 bases, and 11 bases separated the two germline ends. Germline loops: CDR1 LGHNA, CDR2 YSLEER. In nucleotides, the CDR3 is TGCGCCAGCAGCCAAGATATGGATCCCGCTGAAGCTTTCTTT. It encodes CASSQDMDPAEAFF.

This clonotype was detected a few times. The chain carries TRBV3-1 and TRBJ2-5, with 9 bases that match TRBD2. Per germline, CDR1 LGHDT and CDR2 YNNKEL (reference sequence). V lost 5 bases and J lost 4; bases outside the gene matches: 11. The CDR3 length is 16 residues. CDR3 coding DNA: TGTGCCAGCAGCTTAGGGAATAGCGGGAGAATAGAGACCCAGTACTTC. It encodes CASSLGNSGRIETQYF.

This clonotype was seen a few times. The CDR3 region has the DNA TGCGCCAGCAGCCTGAGCCCTAGCGGGAGCGCAGATACGCAGTATTTT. Amino acid sequence: CASSLSPSGSADTQYF. The rearrangement links TRBV5-1 to TRBJ2-3, with TRBD2 matching over 10 bases. Germline values: CDR1 SGHRS, CDR2 YFSETQ. CDR3 length equals 16 residues. The J segment lost 4 bases and the V segment lost 4 bases, leaving 9 bases of the junction unmatched. The variable domain in full, with the rest retrieved from reference TRBV5-1 and TRBJ2-3, is KAGVTQTPRYLIKTRGQQVTLSCSPISGHRSVSWYQQTPGQGLQFLFEYFSETQRNKGNFPGRFSGRQFSNSRSEMNVSTLELGDSALYLCASSLSPSGSADTQYFGPGTRLTVL.

J is TRBJ1-5 and V is TRBV12-3 or TRBV12-4; 7 bases are shared with TRBD1. The CDR3 length is 14 residues. The J segment lost 5 bases and the V segment lost 5 bases, leaving 6 bases of the junction unmatched. CDR3 coding DNA: TGTGCCAGCAGTCCGGCCAGGGGGTATCAGCCCCAGCATTTT. As protein: CASSPARGYQPQHF.

There are a few counts of this clonotype. The V gene is TRBV6-2 or TRBV6-3, the J gene TRBJ2-7, with 11 nucleotides matching TRBD1. V lost 11 bases, J lost 5 bases, and 8 bases stayed unmatched. Germline V gives CDR1 MNHEY, CDR2 SVGEGT. The CDR3 totals 13 residues. This CDR3 is CAVPGQGANEQYF. The DNA for the CDR3 is TGTGCCGTACCCGGACAGGGGGCCAACGAGCAGTACTTC.

This clonotype was observed a handful of times. The CDR3 loop reads CSAALAGVPDTQYF. For the CDR3, the DNA is TGCAGTGCAGCACTAGCGGGAGTTCCAGATACGCAGTATTTT. The V and J genes are TRBV20-1 and TRBJ2-3, with 11 bases lining up with TRBD2. The junction had 6 bases not matched to a gene; V was cut back by 6 bases and J by 4 bases. Germline-derived CDR1 and CDR2 are DFQATT and SNEGSKA (reference sequence). The CDR3 spans 14 residues.

There are a few counts of this clonotype. The chain has TRBV5-1 and TRBJ2-1, with TRBD1 matching 8 bases. CDR3 length equals 15 residues. Germline V gives CDR1 SGHRS, CDR2 YFSETQ. The J segment lost 2 bases and the V segment lost 2 bases, leaving 3 bases of the junction unmatched. CDR3 sequence reads: CASSFGQGPYNEQFF. The DNA of the CDR3 is TGCGCCAGCAGCTTCGGACAGGGACCCTACAATGAGCAGTTCTTC.

This clonotype has only a few counts. This chain joins TRBV20-1 and TRBJ2-5; 7 positions match TRBD2. The V gene end was trimmed by 4 bases and the J gene end by 4 bases; junction bases not matched to a gene: 9. The CDR3 loop spans 14 amino acids. Germline CDR1 reads DFQATT; CDR2 reads SNEGSKA (reference sequence). The CDR3 DNA sequence: TGCAGTGCTAATGAGGGAGGGGTCGTAGAGACCCAGTACTTC. Translating gives CSANEGGVVETQYF.

This clonotype turned up a few times. The chain is built from TRBV10-2 and TRBJ2-4, with 9 bases identical to TRBD1. The CDR3 extends over 16 amino acids. Per germline, CDR1 WSHSY and CDR2 SAAADI. J was trimmed by 5 bases and V by 10 bases; bases with no gene match: 15. CDR3 sequence (DNA): TGCGCCACTACGGACAGGGGTAGATTAGTGGAAAACATTCAGTACTTC. It encodes CATTDRGRLVENIQYF.

This clonotype appeared a few times. The chain is built from TRBV5-1 and TRBJ2-4, with D hard to call. CDR1 SGHRS and CDR2 YFSETQ come from the germline V gene. Between the trimmed V and J ends, which lost 1 base and 5 bases, there was a span of 10 bases. There are 14 residues in the CDR3. CDR3 protein: CASSLSSGENIQYF. The CDR3 coding sequence is TGCGCCAGCAGCTTGTCGTCCGGAGAAAACATTCAGTACTTC.

This chain links TRBV11-2 with TRBJ2-1, with D maybe TRBD2 (5 bases). The germline V gene has CDR1 SGHAT and CDR2 FQNNGV. The germline V and J ends were trimmed by 5 bases and 10 bases, with 21 bases remaining between them. The CDR3 has 15 residues. The CDR3 spells CASSQEADGLREQFF. The CDR3 bases are TGTGCCAGCAGCCAGGAAGCGGACGGACTCAGGGAGCAGTTCTTC.

This clonotype has just a few counts. The chain combines TRBV11-2 with TRBJ2-1; no reliable D call. The germline V gene has CDR1 SGHAT and CDR2 FQNNGV. The CDR3 is 12 amino acids. V was clipped by 3 bases and J by 9 bases, with 9 bases between them. CDR3 protein: CASSFSGPEQFF. The DNA of the CDR3 is TGTGCCAGCAGCTTCTCCGGTCCTGAGCAGTTCTTC.

This chain uses TRBV20-1 with TRBJ2-1; unclear D gene. The CDR3 is made up of 16 amino acids. Trimming took 4 bases from V and 0 from J, leaving 16 bases between them. CDR1 is DFQATT, CDR2 SNEGSKA, per germline (reference sequence). The CDR3 sequence: CSAKVSVPSSYNEQFF. In nucleotides, the CDR3 is TGCAGTGCTAAAGTTTCGGTCCCGAGCTCCTACAATGAGCAGTTCTTC.

The rearrangement links TRBV18 to TRBJ1-1; TRBD1 matches 7 bases. The CDR3 consists of 16 residues. V gave up 6 bases and J gave up 1 base; unmatched junction bases: 11. Germline assignment: CDR1 KGHSH and CDR2 LQKENI. The CDR3 spells CASSHNRGQPNTEAFF. The DNA for the CDR3 is TGTGCCAGCTCGCACAACAGGGGCCAACCGAACACTGAAGCTTTCTTT.

The rearrangement uses TRBV11-2 and TRBJ2-5; TRBD2 matches at 16 bases. The CDR3 runs 18 residues. Germline assignment: CDR1 SGHAT and CDR2 FQNNGV. The V gene end was trimmed by 5 bases and the J gene end by 2 bases; junction bases not matched to a gene: 8. The CDR3 nucleotides are TGTGCCAGCAGCCCCCGCGGGACTAGCGGGAGGGCTCAAGAGACCCAGTACTTC. It yields the protein CASSPRGTSGRAQETQYF.

The rearrangement links TRBV29-1 to TRBJ2-7; 8 bases match TRBD2. Trimming cost V 6 bases and J 4 bases; bases outside gene matches: 8. Germline CDR1 SQVTM, CDR2 ANQGSEA. The CDR3 contains 13 residues. Here the CDR3 reads CSVNPGLGYEQYF. The CDR3 nucleotides are TGCAGCGTAAATCCGGGACTAGGGTACGAGCAGTACTTC.

This clonotype was observed a few times. The chain couples TRBV20-1 to TRBJ2-3; tentative D call: TRBD2 (5 bases). The CDR3 has 13 residues. The germline CDR1 and CDR2 sequences are DFQATT and SNEGSKA (reference sequence). With 3 bases removed from V and 4 bases from J, the gap between germline ends came to 11 bases. CDR3 protein: CSASPWGADTQYF. The CDR3 bases are TGCAGTGCTAGTCCCTGGGGAGCAGATACGCAGTATTTT.

This clonotype has just a few counts. The rearrangement joins TRBV28 to TRBJ2-2, with D hard to call. In germline, CDR1 is MDHEN, CDR2 SYDVKM. Trimming shortened V by 5 bases and J by 9 bases, and 16 bases separated the two germline ends. This CDR3 is built from 14 residues. The DNA for the CDR3 is TGTGCCAGCAGTCCCCCCCCGGCCGCCCGGGAGCTGTTTTTT. Its translation is CASSPPPAARELFF. The full variable domain, in which reference TRBV28 and TRBJ2-2 provide the parts outside the CDR3, is DVKVTQSSRYLVKRTGEKVFLECVQDMDHENMFWYRQDPGLGLRLIYFSYDVKMKEKGDIPEGYSVSREKKERFSLILESASTNQTSMYLCASSPPPAARELFFGEGSRLTVL.

This clonotype was seen more than once but under ten times. The gene calls are TRBV20-1 and TRBJ1-2; unclear D gene. Deletions cut 1 base from V and 3 bases from J, with 18 bases between. CDR3 length: 16 amino acids. Germline assignment: CDR1 DFQATT and CDR2 SNEGSKA (reference sequence). This CDR3 is CSARAPGPSLHYGYTF. In nucleotides, the CDR3 is TGCAGTGCTAGAGCTCCGGGCCCATCATTACACTATGGCTACACCTTC.

This clonotype was detected a few times. The rearrangement uses TRBV10-3 and TRBJ1-2; perhaps TRBD1 as D (6 bases). The CDR3 has 11 residues. Germline lookup yields CDR1 ENHRY and CDR2 SYGVKD. Between the trimmed V and J ends, which lost 10 bases and 11 bases, there was a span of 17 bases. CDR3 coding DNA: TGTGCCACCCGACAGGATACTCAATACACCTTC. Its translation is CATRQDTQYTF.

V usage is TRBV5-1 and J usage is TRBJ2-2, with 8 bases matching TRBD1. The CDR3 contains 16 residues. The germline V gene has CDR1 SGHRS and CDR2 YFSETQ. V was clipped by 3 bases and J by 1 base; unmatched bases: 5. In nucleotides, the CDR3 is TGCGCCAGCAGCTGGACCGGGACAGGGAACACCGGGGAGCTGTTTTTT. It translates to CASSWTGTGNTGELFF. The full variable domain, with the rest looked up from reference TRBV5-1 and TRBJ2-2, is KAGVTQTPRYLIKTRGQQVTLSCSPISGHRSVSWYQQTPGQGLQFLFEYFSETQRNKGNFPGRFSGRQFSNSRSEMNVSTLELGDSALYLCASSWTGTGNTGELFFGEGSRLTVL.

V and J are TRBV18 and TRBJ2-5; D call uncertain. Germline V gives CDR1 KGHSH, CDR2 LQKENI. The CDR3 has 14 residues. Trimming took 2 bases from V and 5 from J, leaving 12 bases between them. The CDR3 is CASSPAHRVETQYF. DNA of the CDR3: TGTGCCAGCTCACCAGCTCATAGGGTTGAGACCCAGTACTTC.